This T cell receptor beta chain was profiled in a study of regulatory T cells in long-lasting Graves disease. Findings and limits, study-wide: Persistent disease was characterized by preferential usage of TRBV28, TRBJ1-2 and TRBJ2-5. Shared public clonotypes totalled over 2,500 in persistent patients, compared with roughly 970 in new patients.

Time point indicated: newly diagnosed GD, antithyroid drugs for less than 3 months. TCR sequences were obtained from RNA taken from PBMCs. The CDR3 spans 12 residues. Trimming cost V 8 bases and J 7 bases, with 14 bases left between them. Germline V gene data show CDR1 as SNHLY and CDR2 as FYNNEI. CDR3 regions were amplified by Arm-PCR using iRepertoire HTBI primers to build TCR beta libraries. MiXCR, run by TCRdb on the multiplex PCR reads, gives a single entry per CDR3 protein. The sample lists fewer than 650,000 distinct CDR3 sequences, 16% occurring once. This clonotype was detected many times. The antigen remains unidentified. This sample also appeared in a second study, on T cells in Graves' hyperthyroidism and ophthalmopathy. That work contributes: Patients aged 18 to 65 had newly diagnosed hyperthyroidism that had lasted under 2 months. TCR CDR3 underwent first-round RT-PCR with the HTBI primer set.

The sequences come from peripheral blood mononuclear cells (PBMCs), collected at new diagnosis, from a patient treated with antithyroid drugs. The rearrangement uses TRBV2 and TRBJ1-2; weak D call: TRBD1 (5 bases). The source of this sequence is a woman aged 30 to 39 with Graves disease. The CDR3 here is CASGTGAGGYTF. CDR3 nucleotides: TGTGCCAGCGGAACCGGGGCCGGTGGCTACACCTTC.